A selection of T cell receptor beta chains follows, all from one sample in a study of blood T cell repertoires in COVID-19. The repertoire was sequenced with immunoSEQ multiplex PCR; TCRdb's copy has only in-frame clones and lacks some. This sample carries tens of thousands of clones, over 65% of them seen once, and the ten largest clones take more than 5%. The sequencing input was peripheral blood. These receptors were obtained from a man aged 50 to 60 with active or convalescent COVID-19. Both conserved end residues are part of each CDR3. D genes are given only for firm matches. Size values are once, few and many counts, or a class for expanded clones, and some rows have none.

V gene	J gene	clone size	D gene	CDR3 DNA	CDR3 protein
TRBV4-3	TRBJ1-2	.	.	TGCGCCAGCAGCCAAGGGGAGGGTAGGGACTATGGCTACACCTTC	CASSQGEGRDYGYTF
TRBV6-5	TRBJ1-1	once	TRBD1	TGTGCCAGCAGGATACAGGGGGACACTGAAGCTTTCTTT	CASRIQGDTEAFF
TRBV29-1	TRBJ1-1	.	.	TGCAGCGTTCTTTTAAACACTGAAGCTTTCTTT	CSVLLNTEAFF
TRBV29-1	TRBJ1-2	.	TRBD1	TGCAGCGCTGAGACAGGGGGATTTTTAGGCTACACCTTC	CSAETGGFLGYTF
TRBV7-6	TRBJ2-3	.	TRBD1	TGTGCCAGCAGCTTACCCCGGGACAGGTCCACAGATACGCAGTATTTT	CASSLPRDRSTDTQYF
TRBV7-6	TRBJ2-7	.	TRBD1	TGTGCCAGCAGCTCTAGGGGAGGGACAGGGGCCAGGGAGCAGTACTTC	CASSSRGGTGAREQYF
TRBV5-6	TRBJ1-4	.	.	TGTGCCAGCAGCTTAACAGGGAGAGGTGAAAAACTGTTTTTT	CASSLTGRGEKLFF
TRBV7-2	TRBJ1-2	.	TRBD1	TGTGCCAGCAGCCCCCGGACAGGGGGCGCCCCCTATGGCTACACCTTC	CASSPRTGGAPYGYTF
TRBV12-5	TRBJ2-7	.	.	TGTGCTAGTGGTTTGGGTCCCGGACAAACTGAGCAGTACTTC	CASGLGPGQTEQYF
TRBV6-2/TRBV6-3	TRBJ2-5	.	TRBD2	TGTGCCAGCAGCGCCACTAGCGGGGGGCAGGAGACCCAGTACTTC	CASSATSGGQETQYF
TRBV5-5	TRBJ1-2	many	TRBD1	TGTGCCAGCAGCCCGGACGGACAGGCGTATGGCTACACCTTC	CASSPDGQAYGYTF
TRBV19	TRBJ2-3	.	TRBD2	TGTGCCAGTAGTAGCGGGGGTGATACGCAGTATTTT	CASSSGGDTQYF
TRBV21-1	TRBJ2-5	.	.	TGTGCCAGCAGCCACCGGGGACAGGGGGACCAGTACTTC	CASSHRGQGDQYF
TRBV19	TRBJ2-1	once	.	TGTGCCAGTAGTATAGAGAGTGCAGGGTTCTACAATGAGCAGTTCTTC	CASSIESAGFYNEQFF
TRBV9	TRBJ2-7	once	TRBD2	TGTGCCAGCAGCGCCTTTAGCGGGGCCAGCTACGAGCAGTACTTC	CASSAFSGASYEQYF
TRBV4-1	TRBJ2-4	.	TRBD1	TGCGCCAGCAGCCAAGTTGGCACAGGGGCCATTCAGTACTTC	CASSQVGTGAIQYF
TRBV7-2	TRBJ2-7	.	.	TGTGCCAGCAGCTCCAGCCTCCGGGACTCAGCCTACGAGCAGTACTTC	CASSSSLRDSAYEQYF
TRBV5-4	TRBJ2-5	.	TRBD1	TGTGCCAGCAGTTTTGGGGCCTATGGACAGGGGATTAAGGAGACCCAGTACTTC	CASSFGAYGQGIKETQYF
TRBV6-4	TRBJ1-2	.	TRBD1	TGTGCCAGCAGTGACCAGGGACAGGGGGCGAGTTATGGCTACACCTTC	CASSDQGQGASYGYTF
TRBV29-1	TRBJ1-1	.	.	TGCAGCGGTGTAGGCCTAGAGGCTTTCTTT	CSGVGLEAFF
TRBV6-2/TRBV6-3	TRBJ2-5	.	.	TGTGCCAGCAGTTTTTCTAGACAAGAGACCCAGTACTTC	CASSFSRQETQYF
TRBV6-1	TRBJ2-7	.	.	TGTGCCAGCAGTGACAGCGTTCCGCTACGAGGGCAGTACTTC	CASSDSVPLRGQYF
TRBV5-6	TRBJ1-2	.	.	TGTGCCAGCAGCTTCCGGGACTATGGCTACACCTTC	CASSFRDYGYTF
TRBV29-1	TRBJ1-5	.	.	TGCAGCGTTGGGGGGGGCGGTCAGCCCCAGCATTTT	CSVGGGGQPQHF
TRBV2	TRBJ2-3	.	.	TGTGCCAGCAGTGAAGGGGTAATAGCCCCGAGGGCAGATACGCAGTATTTT	CASSEGVIAPRADTQYF
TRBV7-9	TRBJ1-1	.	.	TGTGCCAGCAGCTACCCAGGGGACACTGAAGCTTTCTTT	CASSYPGDTEAFF
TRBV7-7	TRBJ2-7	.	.	TGTGCTAGCAGCACTAACGGCTCGTTTTGGAACGAGCAGTACTTC	CASSTNGSFWNEQYF
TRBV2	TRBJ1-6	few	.	TGTGCCAGCAGTGAAGCGCTTCAGGGCCTCAATTCACCCCTCCACTTT	CASSEALQGLNSPLHF
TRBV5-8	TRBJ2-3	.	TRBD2	TGTGCCAGCAGCTTGGCGGGGGGGCAAGGAGATACGCAGTATTTT	CASSLAGGQGDTQYF
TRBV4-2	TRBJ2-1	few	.	TGTGCCAGCAGCCAAGATTGGCCCATGAATGAGCAGTTCTTC	CASSQDWPMNEQFF
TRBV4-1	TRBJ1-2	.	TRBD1	TGCGCCAGCAGCCAAGCTACAGGGGGGCGGGTGCCCTATGGCTACACCTTC	CASSQATGGRVPYGYTF
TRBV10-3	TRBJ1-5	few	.	TGTGCCATCAGTGAGCGGGAGGAGGGGTACAATCAGCCCCAGCATTTT	CAISEREEGYNQPQHF
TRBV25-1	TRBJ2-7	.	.	TGTGCCAGCAGTGAATACTTCTACGAGCAGTACTTC	CASSEYFYEQYF
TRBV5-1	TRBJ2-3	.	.	TGCGCCAGCAGCTGGGACACCCCGGGGGATACGCAGTATTTT	CASSWDTPGDTQYF
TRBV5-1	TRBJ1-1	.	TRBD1	TGCGCCAGCAGCCGACGGACAGGCACGGACACTGAAGCTTTCTTT	CASSRRTGTDTEAFF
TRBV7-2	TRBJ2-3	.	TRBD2	TGTGCCAGCAGCCCCCAGAGGACTAGCGGGGGCCACACAGATACGCAGTATTTT	CASSPQRTSGGHTDTQYF
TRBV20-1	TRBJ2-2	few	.	TGCAGTGCTAGGGGGCCAGGGGAGCTGTTTTTT	CSARGPGELFF
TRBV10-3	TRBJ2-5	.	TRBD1	TGTGCCATCAGTGAGTCTACGGGACAGGGCGTGGAGACCCAGTACTTC	CAISESTGQGVETQYF
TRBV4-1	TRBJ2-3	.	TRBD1	TGCGCCAGCAGCCAGGAGGGGCAGGGACAGGGTAGCACAGATACGCAGTATTTT	CASSQEGQGQGSTDTQYF
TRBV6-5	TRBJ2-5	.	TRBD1	TGTGCCAGCAGTTCCTCTCCGGACAGGGTATTGTCCCAGTACTTC	CASSSSPDRVLSQYF
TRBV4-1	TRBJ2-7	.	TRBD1	TGCGCCAGCAGCCAAGACTTCGACAGGGGGCCCGAGCAGTACTTC	CASSQDFDRGPEQYF
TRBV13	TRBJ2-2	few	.	TGTGCCAGCAGCCAAATCGCAGGGTCGCTTAACACCGGGGAGCTGTTTTTT	CASSQIAGSLNTGELFF
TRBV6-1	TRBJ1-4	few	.	TGTGCCAGCAGTGAAGCTTCCATCCTCGGGACTAATGAAAAACTGTTTTTT	CASSEASILGTNEKLFF